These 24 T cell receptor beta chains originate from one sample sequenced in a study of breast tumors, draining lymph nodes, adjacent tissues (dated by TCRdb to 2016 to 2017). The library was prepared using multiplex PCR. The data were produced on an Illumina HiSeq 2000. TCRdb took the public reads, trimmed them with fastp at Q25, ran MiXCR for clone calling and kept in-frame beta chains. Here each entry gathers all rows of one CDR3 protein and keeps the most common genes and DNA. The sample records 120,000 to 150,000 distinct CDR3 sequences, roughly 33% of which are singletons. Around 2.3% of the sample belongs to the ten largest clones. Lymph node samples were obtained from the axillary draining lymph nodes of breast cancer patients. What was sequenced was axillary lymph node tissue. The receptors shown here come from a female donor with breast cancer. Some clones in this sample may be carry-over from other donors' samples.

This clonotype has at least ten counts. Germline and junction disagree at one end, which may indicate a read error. The CDR3 loop reads CASSLLSEGSNGYPF. DNA of the CDR3: TGTGCCAGCAGCTTACTTTCAGAAGGGAGTAATGGCTACCCCTTC. The chain carries TRBV7-9 and TRBJ1-2; no definite D call. CDR1 and CDR2 (germline): SEHNR, FQNEAQ (reference sequence). The CDR3 runs 15 residues.

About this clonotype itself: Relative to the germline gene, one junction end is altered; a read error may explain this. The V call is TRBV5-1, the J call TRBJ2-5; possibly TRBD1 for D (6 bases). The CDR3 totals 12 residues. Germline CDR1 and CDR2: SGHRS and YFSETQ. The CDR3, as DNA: TGCGCCAGCAGCTTCGAGGGGGAGACCCACTACTTC. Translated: CASSFEGETHYF.

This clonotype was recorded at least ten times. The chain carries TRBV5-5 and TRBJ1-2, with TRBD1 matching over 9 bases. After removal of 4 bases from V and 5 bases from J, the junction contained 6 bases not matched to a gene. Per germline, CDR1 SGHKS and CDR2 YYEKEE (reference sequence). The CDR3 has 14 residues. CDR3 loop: CASSLGQGRYGYTF. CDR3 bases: TGTGCCAGCAGCCTTGGACAGGGGAGGTATGGCTACACCTTC.

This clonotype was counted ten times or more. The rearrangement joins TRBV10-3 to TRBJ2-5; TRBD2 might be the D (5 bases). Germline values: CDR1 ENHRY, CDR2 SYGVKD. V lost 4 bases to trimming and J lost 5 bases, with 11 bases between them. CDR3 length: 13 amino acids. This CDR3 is CAISGPGGETQYF. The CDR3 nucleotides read TGTGCCATCAGTGGGCCGGGCGGGGAGACCCAGTACTTC.

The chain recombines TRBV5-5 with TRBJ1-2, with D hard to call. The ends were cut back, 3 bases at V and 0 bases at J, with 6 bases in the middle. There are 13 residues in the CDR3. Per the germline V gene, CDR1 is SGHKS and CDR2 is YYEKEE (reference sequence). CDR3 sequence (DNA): TGTGCCAGCAGCTCGGCAACTAACTATGGCTACACCTTC. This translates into CASSSATNYGYTF.

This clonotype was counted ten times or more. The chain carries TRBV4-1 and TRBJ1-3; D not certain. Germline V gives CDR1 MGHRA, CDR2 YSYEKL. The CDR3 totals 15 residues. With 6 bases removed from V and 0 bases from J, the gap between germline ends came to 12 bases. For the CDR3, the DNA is TGCGCCAGCAGAAGGACCCAGGACTCTGGAAACACCATATATTTT. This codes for CASRRTQDSGNTIYF.

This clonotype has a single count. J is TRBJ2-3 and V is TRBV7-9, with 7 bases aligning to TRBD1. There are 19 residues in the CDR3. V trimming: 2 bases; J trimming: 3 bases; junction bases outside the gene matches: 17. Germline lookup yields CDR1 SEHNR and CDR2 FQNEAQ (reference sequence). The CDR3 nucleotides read TGTGCCAGCAGCTTATACGTGGTAGTAGGGGGCTGGGAAACAGATACGCAGTATTTT. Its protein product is CASSLYVVVGGWETDTQYF.

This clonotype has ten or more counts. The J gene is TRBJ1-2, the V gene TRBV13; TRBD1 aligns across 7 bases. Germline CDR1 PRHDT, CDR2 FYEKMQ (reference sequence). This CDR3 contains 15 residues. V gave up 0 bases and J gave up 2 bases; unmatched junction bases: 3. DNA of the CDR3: TGTGCCAGCAGCTTAGGAGGGGGCGGCAACTATGGCTACACCTTC. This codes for CASSLGGGGNYGYTF.

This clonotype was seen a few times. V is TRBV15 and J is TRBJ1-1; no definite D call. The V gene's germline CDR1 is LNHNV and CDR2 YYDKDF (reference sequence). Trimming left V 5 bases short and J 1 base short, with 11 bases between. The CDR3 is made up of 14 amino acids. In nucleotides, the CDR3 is TGTGCCACCAGCGGAGTTCGGTGGAACACTGAAGCTTTCTTT. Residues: CATSGVRWNTEAFF.

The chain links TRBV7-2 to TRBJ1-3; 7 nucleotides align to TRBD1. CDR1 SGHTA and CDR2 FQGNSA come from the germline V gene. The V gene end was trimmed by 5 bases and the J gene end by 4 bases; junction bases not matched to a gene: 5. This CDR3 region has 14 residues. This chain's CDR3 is CASSRQGSGNTIYF. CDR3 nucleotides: TGTGCCAGCAGCCGACAGGGATCAGGAAACACCATATATTTT.

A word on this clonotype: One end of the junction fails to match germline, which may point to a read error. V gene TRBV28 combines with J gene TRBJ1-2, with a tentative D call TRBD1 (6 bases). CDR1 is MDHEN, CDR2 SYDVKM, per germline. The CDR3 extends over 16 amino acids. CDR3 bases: TGTGCCGGCAGTTTACTGGGGGCCGGAGTAGGCTATGGCTACACCTTC. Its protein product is CAGSLLGAGVGYGYTF.

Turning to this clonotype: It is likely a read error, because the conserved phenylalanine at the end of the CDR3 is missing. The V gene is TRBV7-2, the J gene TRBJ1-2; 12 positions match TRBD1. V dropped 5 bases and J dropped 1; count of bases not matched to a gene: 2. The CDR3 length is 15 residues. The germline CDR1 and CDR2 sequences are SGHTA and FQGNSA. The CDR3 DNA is TGTGCCAGCAGCCGGGACAGGGGGCTTAACTATGGCTACACCCTC. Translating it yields CASSRDRGLNYGYTL.

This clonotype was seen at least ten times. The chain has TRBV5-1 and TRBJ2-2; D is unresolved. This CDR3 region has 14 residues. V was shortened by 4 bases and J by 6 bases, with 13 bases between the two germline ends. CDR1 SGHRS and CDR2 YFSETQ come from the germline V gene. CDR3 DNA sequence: TGCGCCAGCAGCCCTGTACCCCCCGCCGGGGAGCTGTTTTTT. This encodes CASSPVPPAGELFF. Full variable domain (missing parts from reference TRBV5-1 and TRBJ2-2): KAGVTQTPRYLIKTRGQQVTLSCSPISGHRSVSWYQQTPGQGLQFLFEYFSETQRNKGNFPGRFSGRQFSNSRSEMNVSTLELGDSALYLCASSPVPPAGELFFGEGSRLTVL.

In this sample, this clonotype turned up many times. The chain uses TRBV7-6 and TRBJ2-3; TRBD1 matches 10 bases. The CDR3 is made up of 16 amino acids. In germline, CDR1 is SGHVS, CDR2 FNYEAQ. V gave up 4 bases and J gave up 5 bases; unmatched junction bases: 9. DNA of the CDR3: TGTGCCAGCAGCTACACCGGGACAGGGGAGGGAGATACGCAGTATTTT. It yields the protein CASSYTGTGEGDTQYF.

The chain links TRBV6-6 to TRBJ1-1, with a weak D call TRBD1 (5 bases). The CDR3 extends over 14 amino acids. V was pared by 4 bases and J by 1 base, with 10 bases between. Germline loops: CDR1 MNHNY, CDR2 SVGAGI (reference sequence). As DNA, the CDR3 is TGTGCCAGCAGTTCTGGGGCAGGGAACACTGAAGCTTTCTTT. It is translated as CASSSGAGNTEAFF.

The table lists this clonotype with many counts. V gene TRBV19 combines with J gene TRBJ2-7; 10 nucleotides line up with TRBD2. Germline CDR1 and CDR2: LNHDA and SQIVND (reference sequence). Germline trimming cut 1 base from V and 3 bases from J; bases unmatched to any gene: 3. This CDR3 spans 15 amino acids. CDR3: CASSIVLAGSYEQYF. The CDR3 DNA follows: TGTGCCAGTAGTATAGTACTAGCGGGGAGCTACGAGCAGTACTTC.

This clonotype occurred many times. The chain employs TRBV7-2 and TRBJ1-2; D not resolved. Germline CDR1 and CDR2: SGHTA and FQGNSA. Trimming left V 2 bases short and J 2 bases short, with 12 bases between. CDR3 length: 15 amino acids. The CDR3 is CASSLMATVNYGYTF. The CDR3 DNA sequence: TGTGCCAGCAGCTTAATGGCGACCGTGAACTATGGCTACACCTTC.

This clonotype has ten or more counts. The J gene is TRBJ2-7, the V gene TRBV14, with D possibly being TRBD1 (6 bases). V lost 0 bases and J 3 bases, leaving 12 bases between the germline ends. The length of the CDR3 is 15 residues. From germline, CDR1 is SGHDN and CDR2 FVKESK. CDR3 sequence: CASSQDPGHFYEQYF. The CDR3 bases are TGTGCCAGCAGCCAAGACCCGGGACACTTCTACGAGCAGTACTTC.

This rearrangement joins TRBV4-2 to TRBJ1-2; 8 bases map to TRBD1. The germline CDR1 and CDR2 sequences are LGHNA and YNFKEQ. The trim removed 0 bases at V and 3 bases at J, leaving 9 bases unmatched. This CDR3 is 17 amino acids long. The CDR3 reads CASSQDRGTGGYYGYTF. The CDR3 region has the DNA TGTGCCAGCAGCCAAGATCGCGGGACAGGTGGATACTATGGCTACACCTTC.

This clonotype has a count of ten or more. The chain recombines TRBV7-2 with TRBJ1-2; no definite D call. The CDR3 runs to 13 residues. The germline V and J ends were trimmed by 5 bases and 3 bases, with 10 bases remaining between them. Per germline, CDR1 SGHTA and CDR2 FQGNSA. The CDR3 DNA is TGTGCCAGCAGCCCTCGGCAGGACTATGGCTACACCTTC. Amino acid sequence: CASSPRQDYGYTF. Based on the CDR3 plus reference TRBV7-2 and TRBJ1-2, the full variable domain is GAGVSQSPSNKVTEKGKDVELRCDPISGHTALYWYRQSLGQGLEFLIYFQGNSAPDKSGLPSDRFSAERTGGSVSTLTIQRTQQEDSAVYLCASSPRQDYGYTFGSGTRLTVV.

The CDR3 region has the DNA TGCGCCAGCAGCCAAGTTCGTCAGGGCAAAAACATTCAGTACTTC. Protein sequence: CASSQVRQGKNIQYF. The V and J genes are TRBV4-3 and TRBJ2-4; tentatively, D is TRBD1 (5 bases). The V gene's germline CDR1 is LGHNA and CDR2 YSLEER. V dropped 1 base and J dropped 3 bases, with 10 bases sitting between them. The CDR3 extends over 15 amino acids.

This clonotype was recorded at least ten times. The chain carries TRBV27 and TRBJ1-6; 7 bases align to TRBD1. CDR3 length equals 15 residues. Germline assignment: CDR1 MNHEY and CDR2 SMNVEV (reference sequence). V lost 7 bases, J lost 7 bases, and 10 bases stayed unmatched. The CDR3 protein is CASNEMTGKNSPLHF. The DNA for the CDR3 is TGTGCCAGCAACGAAATGACAGGGAAAAATTCACCCCTCCACTTT.

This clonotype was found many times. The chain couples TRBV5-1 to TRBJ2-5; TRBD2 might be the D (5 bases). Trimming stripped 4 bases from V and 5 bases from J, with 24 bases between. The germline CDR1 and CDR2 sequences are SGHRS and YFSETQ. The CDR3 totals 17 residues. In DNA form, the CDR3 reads TGCGCCAGCAGCCCCGAAAACGGACTCGCCGAGCGGGAGACCCAGTACTTC. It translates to CASSPENGLAERETQYF.

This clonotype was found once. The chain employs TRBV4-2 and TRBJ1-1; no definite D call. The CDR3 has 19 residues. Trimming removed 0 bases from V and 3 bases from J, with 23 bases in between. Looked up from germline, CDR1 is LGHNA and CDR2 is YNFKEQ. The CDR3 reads CASSQDRVGGFGDDTEAFF. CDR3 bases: TGTGCCAGCAGCCAAGATAGGGTTGGCGGTTTCGGCGACGACACTGAAGCTTTCTTT.